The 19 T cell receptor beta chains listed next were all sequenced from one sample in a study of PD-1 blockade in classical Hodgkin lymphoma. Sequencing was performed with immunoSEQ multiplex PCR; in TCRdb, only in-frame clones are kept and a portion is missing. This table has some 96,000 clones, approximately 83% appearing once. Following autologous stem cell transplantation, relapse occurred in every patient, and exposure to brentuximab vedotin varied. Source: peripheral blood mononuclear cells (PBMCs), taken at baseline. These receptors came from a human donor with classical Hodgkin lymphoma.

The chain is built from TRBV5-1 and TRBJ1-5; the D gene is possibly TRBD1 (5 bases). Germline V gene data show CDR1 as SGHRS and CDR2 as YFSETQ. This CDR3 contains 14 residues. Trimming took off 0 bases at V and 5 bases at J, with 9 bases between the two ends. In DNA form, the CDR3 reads TGCGCCAGCAGCTTGGATAGGGGTGATCAGCCCCAGCATTTT. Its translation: CASSLDRGDQPQHF. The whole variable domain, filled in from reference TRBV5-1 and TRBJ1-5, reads KAGVTQTPRYLIKTRGQQVTLSCSPISGHRSVSWYQQTPGQGLQFLFEYFSETQRNKGNFPGRFSGRQFSNSRSEMNVSTLELGDSALYLCASSLDRGDQPQHFGDGTRLSIL.

The CDR3 protein is CASSLSSHGTDTQYF. The DNA of the CDR3 is TGTGCCAGCAGTTTATCATCCCATGGCACAGATACGCAGTATTTT. The chain is built from TRBV27 and TRBJ2-3; D uncertain. Germline V gene lookup returns CDR1 MNHEY and CDR2 SMNVEV (reference sequence). Trimming cost V 0 bases and J 1 base, with 8 bases left between them. This CDR3 has 15 residues.

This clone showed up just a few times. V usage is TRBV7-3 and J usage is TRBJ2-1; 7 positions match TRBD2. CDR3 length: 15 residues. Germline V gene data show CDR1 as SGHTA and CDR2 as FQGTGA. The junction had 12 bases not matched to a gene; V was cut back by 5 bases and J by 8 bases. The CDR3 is CASSRAAGAGDEQFF. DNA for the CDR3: TGTGCCAGCAGCCGAGCGGCGGGAGCGGGCGATGAGCAGTTCTTC.

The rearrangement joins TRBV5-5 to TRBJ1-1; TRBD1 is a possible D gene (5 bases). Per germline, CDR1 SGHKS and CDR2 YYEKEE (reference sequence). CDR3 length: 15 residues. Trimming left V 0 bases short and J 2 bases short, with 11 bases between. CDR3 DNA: TGTGCCAGCAGCTTGGCCTGGGGCACTAACACTGAAGCTTTCTTT. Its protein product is CASSLAWGTNTEAFF.

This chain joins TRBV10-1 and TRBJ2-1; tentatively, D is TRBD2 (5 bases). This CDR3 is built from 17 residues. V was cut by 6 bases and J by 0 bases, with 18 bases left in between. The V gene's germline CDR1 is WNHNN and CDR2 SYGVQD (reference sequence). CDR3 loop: CASSLQLVASSYNEQFF. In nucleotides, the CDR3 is TGCGCCAGCAGCCTACAACTAGTCGCAAGCTCCTACAATGAGCAGTTCTTC.

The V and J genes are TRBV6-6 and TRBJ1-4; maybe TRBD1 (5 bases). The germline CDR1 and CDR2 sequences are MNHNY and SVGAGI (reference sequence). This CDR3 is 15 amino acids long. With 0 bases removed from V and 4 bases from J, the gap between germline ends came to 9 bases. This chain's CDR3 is CASSYSGDGNEKLFF. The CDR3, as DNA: TGTGCCAGCAGTTACTCAGGGGATGGTAATGAAAAACTGTTTTTT.

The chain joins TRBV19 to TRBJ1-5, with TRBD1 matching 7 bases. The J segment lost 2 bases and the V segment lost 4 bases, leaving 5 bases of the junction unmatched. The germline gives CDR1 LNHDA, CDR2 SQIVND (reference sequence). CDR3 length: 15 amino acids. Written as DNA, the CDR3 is TGTGCCAGTAGTAAAACAGGGGACGGCAATCAGCCCCAGCATTTT. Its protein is CASSKTGDGNQPQHF.

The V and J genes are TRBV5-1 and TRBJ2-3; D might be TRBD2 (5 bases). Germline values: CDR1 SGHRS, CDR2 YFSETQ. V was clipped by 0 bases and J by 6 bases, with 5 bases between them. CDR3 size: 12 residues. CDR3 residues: CASSLGGDTQYF. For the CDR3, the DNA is TGCGCCAGCAGCTTGGGAGGGGATACGCAGTATTTT.

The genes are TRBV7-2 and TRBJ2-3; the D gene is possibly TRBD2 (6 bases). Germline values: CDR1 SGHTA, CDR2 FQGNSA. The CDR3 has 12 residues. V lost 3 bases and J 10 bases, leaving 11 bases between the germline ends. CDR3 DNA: TGTGCCAGCAGCTTCTTGGGAGGATCGCAGTATTTT. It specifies CASSFLGGSQYF.

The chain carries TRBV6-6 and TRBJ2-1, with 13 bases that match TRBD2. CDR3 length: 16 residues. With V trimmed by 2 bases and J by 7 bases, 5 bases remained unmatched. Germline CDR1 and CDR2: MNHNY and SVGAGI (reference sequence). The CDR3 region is CASSYPGTSGMNEQFF. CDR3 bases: TGTGCCAGCAGTTACCCCGGGACTAGCGGGATGAATGAGCAGTTCTTC.

The CDR3: CAISGTKQETQYF. The CDR3 DNA follows: TGTGCCATCAGCGGGACAAAACAAGAGACCCAGTACTTC. The chain links TRBV10-3 to TRBJ2-5; D might be TRBD1 (6 bases). The germline gives CDR1 ENHRY, CDR2 SYGVKD. The ends were cut back, 6 bases at V and 2 bases at J, with 10 bases in the middle. The CDR3 sequence is 13 residues long.

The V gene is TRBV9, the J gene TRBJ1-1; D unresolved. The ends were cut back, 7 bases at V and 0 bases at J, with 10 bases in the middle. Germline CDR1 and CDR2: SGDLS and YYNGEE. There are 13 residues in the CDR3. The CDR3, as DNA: TGTGCCAGCGCCAAGGGCATGAACACTGAAGCTTTCTTT. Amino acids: CASAKGMNTEAFF.

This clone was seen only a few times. CDR3 in DNA: TGTGCCAGTAGCACCCTGGCGAGGGGTCTTAGCAATCAGCCCCAGCATTTT. This translates into CASSTLARGLSNQPQHF. The rearrangement links TRBV19 to TRBJ1-5, with D possibly TRBD1 on 5 matching bases. The CDR3 runs 17 residues. Trimming removed 6 bases from V and 0 bases from J, with 18 bases in between. Germline CDR1 is LNHDA and CDR2 is SQIVND (reference sequence).

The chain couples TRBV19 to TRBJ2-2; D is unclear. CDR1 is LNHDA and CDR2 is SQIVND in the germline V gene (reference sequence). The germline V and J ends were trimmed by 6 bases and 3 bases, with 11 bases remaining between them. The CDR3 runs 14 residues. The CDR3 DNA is TGTGCCAGTAGGCTCTTCGCGGACACCGGGGAGCTGTTTTTT. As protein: CASRLFADTGELFF.

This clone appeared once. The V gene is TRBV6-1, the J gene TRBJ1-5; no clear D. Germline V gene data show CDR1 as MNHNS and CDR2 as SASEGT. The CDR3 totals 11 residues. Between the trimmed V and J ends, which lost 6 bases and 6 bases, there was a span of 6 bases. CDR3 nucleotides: TGTGCCAGCAGCAACAGTCAGCCCCAGCATTTT. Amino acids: CASSNSQPQHF.

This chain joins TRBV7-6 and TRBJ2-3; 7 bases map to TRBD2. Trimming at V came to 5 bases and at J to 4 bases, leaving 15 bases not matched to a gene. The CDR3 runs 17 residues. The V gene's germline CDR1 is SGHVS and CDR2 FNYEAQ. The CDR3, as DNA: TGTGCCAGCAGCGAAGGGCCTGGGCGGGAGAAATCAGATACGCAGTATTTT. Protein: CASSEGPGREKSDTQYF.

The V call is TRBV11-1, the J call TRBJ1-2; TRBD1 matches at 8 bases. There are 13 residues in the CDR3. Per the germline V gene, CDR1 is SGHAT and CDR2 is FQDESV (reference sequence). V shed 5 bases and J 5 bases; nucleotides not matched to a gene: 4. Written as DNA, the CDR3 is TGTGCCAGCAGCGGAGGGACAGGTTATGGCTACACCTTC. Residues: CASSGGTGYGYTF.

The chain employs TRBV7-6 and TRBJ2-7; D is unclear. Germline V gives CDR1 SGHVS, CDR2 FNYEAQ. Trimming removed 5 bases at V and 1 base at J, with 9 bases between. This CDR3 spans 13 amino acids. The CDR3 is CASSTGQSYEQYF. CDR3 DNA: TGTGCCAGCAGCACCGGTCAGTCCTACGAGCAGTACTTC.

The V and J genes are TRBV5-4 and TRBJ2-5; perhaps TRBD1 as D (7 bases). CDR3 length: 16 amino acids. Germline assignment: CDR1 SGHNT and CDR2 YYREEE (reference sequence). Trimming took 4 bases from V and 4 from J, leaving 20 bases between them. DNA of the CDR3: TGTGCCAGCAGCGCCGGCGGGCAGGGGGGTATAGAGACCCAGTACTTC. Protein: CASSAGGQGGIETQYF.